This T cell receptor beta chain was retrieved from a study of blood T cell repertoires in COVID-19. This CDR3 comprises 17 residues. Germline CDR1 LGHNT, CDR2 FRNRAP. V was pared by 3 bases and J by 5 bases, with 9 bases of the junction left unmatched. Generated by immunoSEQ multiplex PCR, the TCRdb table keeps only in-frame clones and is missing some. There are over 200,000 clones in the sample; about 85% occur only once, and 11% lies in the top ten. The chain has TRBV12-5 and TRBJ2-1; 11 nucleotides line up with TRBD2. The sequenced sample was PBMCs or T cells enriched from blood (not recorded which). The TCR sequence derives from a young man who had recovered from COVID-19. CDR3 sequence: CASGFIPGTSGNNEQFF. As DNA, the CDR3 is TGTGCTAGTGGTTTTATCCCCGGGACTAGCGGAAACAATGAGCAGTTCTTC.